Shown below are 26 T cell receptor beta chains from a single sample sequenced in a study of identical twins. TCRdb ran MiXCR on the 5' RACE reads and lists one entry per CDR3 protein. Among around 510,000 distinct CDR3 sequences listed, 14% were seen once. The same specimen was also included in a second study, on yellow fever vaccine responses in identical twins.

Sequenced input: CD4+ T cells sorted from blood. These receptors originate from a woman aged 18-35 years in good health.

This clonotype has more than one count but fewer than ten. The V call is TRBV6-1, the J call TRBJ2-5; no firm D call. The CDR3 spans 12 residues. V was clipped by 6 bases and J by 3 bases, with 8 bases between them. Germline assignment: CDR1 MNHNS and CDR2 SASEGT. CDR3 residues: CASRYNKETQYF. DNA for the CDR3: TGTGCCAGCAGATACAATAAAGAGACCCAGTACTTC.

The chain has TRBV25-1 and TRBJ2-3; TRBD1 agrees at 8 bases. V lost 1 base to trimming and J lost 2 bases; unmatched junction nucleotides: 2. CDR1 and CDR2 (germline): MGHDK, SYGVNS. The CDR3 is made up of 15 amino acids. This CDR3 is CASSEFQGATDTQYF. CDR3 sequence (DNA): TGTGCCAGCAGTGAATTTCAGGGGGCCACAGATACGCAGTATTTT.

The rearrangement joins TRBV5-1 to TRBJ2-3, with TRBD1 identical over 9 bases. Germline trimming cut 4 bases from V and 4 bases from J; bases unmatched to any gene: 4. The CDR3 extends over 14 amino acids. Germline V gene lookup returns CDR1 SGHRS and CDR2 YFSETQ. This CDR3 is CASSQGQGADTQYF. In DNA, the CDR3 is TGCGCCAGCAGCCAGGGACAGGGAGCAGATACGCAGTATTTT.

In its sample, this clonotype was seen a few times. The chain combines TRBV12-3 or TRBV12-4 with TRBJ1-1; 8 nucleotides match TRBD1. The CDR3 contains 16 residues. The trim removed 6 bases at V and 4 bases at J, leaving 13 bases unmatched. For the CDR3, the DNA is TGTGCCAGCAGCCAACCGATTTCGACAGGGGCCACTGAAGCTTTCTTT. This translates into CASSQPISTGATEAFF.

The V and J genes are TRBV2 and TRBJ1-6; D is perhaps TRBD1 (5 bases). Germline CDR1 SNHLY, CDR2 FYNNEI. The CDR3 extends over 15 amino acids. The V gene lost 6 bases and the J gene lost 9 bases, with 18 bases spanning the gap. The CDR3 DNA sequence: TGTGCCAGCAGCGCTCAGGGAACGGGGATTTCACCCCTCCACTTT. This gives the protein CASSAQGTGISPLHF.

This clonotype was seen at least ten times. The J gene is TRBJ2-3, the V gene TRBV7-8, with unresolved D. CDR1 is SGHVS and CDR2 is FQNEAQ in the germline V gene. The germline V and J ends were trimmed by 5 bases and 1 base, with 10 bases remaining between them. This CDR3 spans 14 amino acids. The DNA of the CDR3 is TGTGCCAGCAGCCTAAAGCTGGGCACAGATACGCAGTATTTT. It yields the protein CASSLKLGTDTQYF.

This clonotype was counted only a few times. This chain connects TRBV9 to TRBJ1-1; perhaps TRBD1 as D (6 bases). CDR3 length: 14 residues. Germline-derived CDR1 and CDR2 are SGDLS and YYNGEE. The ends were cut back, 0 bases at V and 5 bases at J, with 11 bases in the middle. In DNA, the CDR3 is TGTGCCAGCAGCGTAGGTGCAGGGGTAACTGAAGCTTTCTTT. Translation: CASSVGAGVTEAFF.

This clonotype has a count of ten or more. This chain links TRBV7-3 with TRBJ2-3; 9 bases line up with TRBD2. This CDR3 has 16 amino acids. Germline V gene data show CDR1 as SGHTA and CDR2 as FQGTGA. The trim removed 5 bases at V and 4 bases at J, leaving 10 bases unmatched. CDR3 residues: CASSPNLRGGSDTQYF. The CDR3 nucleotides are TGTGCCAGCAGCCCTAATTTGCGGGGGGGCTCAGATACGCAGTATTTT. Supplemented by reference TRBV7-3 and TRBJ2-3, the full variable domain reads GAGVSQTPSNKVTEKGKYVELRCDPISGHTALYWYRQSLGQGPEFLIYFQGTGAADDSGLPNDRFFAVRPEGSVSTLKIQRTERGDSAVYLCASSPNLRGGSDTQYFGPGTRLTVL.

The V gene is TRBV6-1, the J gene TRBJ2-7; D possibly corresponds to TRBD2 (6 bases). Trimming took off 5 bases at V and 3 bases at J, with 11 bases between the two ends. CDR3 length equals 13 residues. From germline, CDR1 is MNHNS and CDR2 SASEGT. The CDR3 region is CASSPGLIYEQYF. CDR3 DNA: TGTGCCAGCAGTCCGGGACTGATCTACGAGCAGTACTTC.

There are a few counts of this clonotype. The V gene is TRBV6-5, the J gene TRBJ1-1, with D uncertain. CDR3 size: 16 residues. The V end was cut by 1 base, the J end by 2 bases, with 14 bases between. Germline V gene lookup returns CDR1 MNHEY and CDR2 SVGAGI. In DNA form, the CDR3 reads TGTGCCAGCAGTTACTTCGGGGATTGGGTAAACACTGAAGCTTTCTTT. Protein product: CASSYFGDWVNTEAFF.

The chain joins TRBV29-1 to TRBJ1-1, with 8 nucleotides matching TRBD1. The ends lost 4 bases at V and 2 bases at J; junction bases unmatched: 3. The CDR3 totals 13 residues. The germline CDR1 and CDR2 sequences are SQVTM and ANQGSEA. CDR3 sequence: CSVGTGKNTEAFF. CDR3 coding DNA: TGCAGCGTTGGGACAGGGAAAAACACTGAAGCTTTCTTT.

J is TRBJ2-2 and V is TRBV11-2; D is unresolved. Germline CDR1 and CDR2: SGHAT and FQNNGV. V was cut by 3 bases and J by 2 bases, with 7 bases left in between. CDR3 length: 14 amino acids. The chain's CDR3 is CASSFWLNTGELFF. The CDR3 nucleotides are TGTGCCAGCAGCTTCTGGCTTAACACCGGGGAGCTGTTTTTT.

Many counts were recorded for this clonotype. The chain is built from TRBV4-1 and TRBJ2-4; D unclear. Looked up from germline, CDR1 is MGHRA and CDR2 is YSYEKL. CDR3 size: 16 residues. V lost 1 base to trimming and J lost 1 base, with 11 bases between them. Here the CDR3 reads CASSQASASAKNIQYF. CDR3 coding DNA: TGCGCCAGCAGCCAAGCAAGCGCCTCGGCCAAAAACATTCAGTACTTC.

This clonotype appeared many times. V is TRBV5-1 and J is TRBJ2-1; 7 bases match TRBD2. Germline CDR1 and CDR2: SGHRS and YFSETQ. The CDR3 sequence is 16 residues long. V gave up 7 bases and J gave up 8 bases; unmatched junction bases: 18. CDR3 sequence reads: CASPPYVGGPRDEQFF. As DNA, the CDR3 is TGCGCCAGCCCCCCTTATGTGGGAGGGCCTCGGGATGAGCAGTTCTTC.

This clonotype turned up a few times. The chain joins TRBV4-1 to TRBJ2-7, with a possible D match to TRBD1 (6 bases). This CDR3 contains 14 residues. Trimming took off 6 bases at V and 4 bases at J, with 16 bases between the two ends. Germline V gene lookup returns CDR1 MGHRA and CDR2 YSYEKL. CDR3 in amino acids: CASSPIRTAYEQYF. The CDR3 DNA reads TGCGCCAGCAGTCCTATTAGGACAGCATACGAGCAGTACTTC.

This clonotype was detected a few times. This sequence joins TRBV7-8 and TRBJ2-4, with TRBD2 matching over 11 bases. The germline gives CDR1 SGHVS, CDR2 FQNEAQ. V trimming: 1 base; J trimming: 3 bases; junction bases outside the gene matches: 8. There are 18 residues in the CDR3. The CDR3 region is CASSLGLVAGGGKNIQYF. CDR3 DNA sequence: TGTGCCAGCAGCTTAGGGTTGGTAGCGGGAGGGGGCAAAAACATTCAGTACTTC. Using reference TRBV7-8 and TRBJ2-4 for the parts outside the CDR3, the full variable domain is GAGVSQSPRYKVAKRGQDVALRCDPISGHVSLFWYQQALGQGPEFLTYFQNEAQLDKSGLPSDRFFAERPEGSVSTLKIQRTQQEDSAVYLCASSLGLVAGGGKNIQYFGAGTRLSVL.

This clonotype appeared many times. The chain combines TRBV4-2 with TRBJ2-5; 10 bases map to TRBD1. There are 15 residues in the CDR3. V lost 1 base to trimming and J lost 1 base; unmatched junction nucleotides: 0. Germline V gene sequence: CDR1 LGHNA, CDR2 YNFKEQ. CDR3 sequence reads: CASSQGTGGQETQYF. The CDR3 DNA is TGTGCCAGCAGCCAAGGGACAGGGGGCCAAGAGACCCAGTACTTC.

The gene calls are TRBV13 and TRBJ2-7; a possible D gene is TRBD1 (6 bases). Germline V gene lookup returns CDR1 PRHDT and CDR2 FYEKMQ (reference sequence). The germline V and J ends were trimmed by 5 bases and 0 bases, with 26 bases remaining between them. This CDR3 spans 19 amino acids. The CDR3 loop reads CASSNRKWQGSALSYEQYF. The DNA of the CDR3 is TGTGCCAGCAGCAACCGAAAATGGCAGGGGTCAGCCCTCTCCTACGAGCAGTACTTC. The full variable domain, in which reference TRBV13 and TRBJ2-7 provide the parts outside the CDR3, is AAGVIQSPRHLIKEKRETATLKCYPIPRHDTVYWYQQGPGQDPQFLISFYEKMQSDKGSIPDRFSAQQFSDYHSELNMSSLELGDSALYFCASSNRKWQGSALSYEQYFGPGTRLTVT.

This clonotype has a handful of counts. The rearrangement uses TRBV10-3 and TRBJ2-3; 13 bases agree with TRBD2. After removal of 6 bases from V and 2 bases from J, the junction contained 2 bases not matched to a gene. This CDR3 comprises 15 residues. Germline CDR1 and CDR2: ENHRY and SYGVKD. This chain's CDR3 is CAIRGTSGTTDTQYF. CDR3 in DNA: TGTGCCATCAGAGGGACTAGCGGGACCACAGATACGCAGTATTTT.

This clonotype was seen only a few times. This chain joins TRBV24-1 and TRBJ2-3; the D gene could be TRBD1 or TRBD2 (5 bases each). CDR1 is KGHDR, CDR2 SFDVKD, per germline. The length of the CDR3 is 17 residues. The ends were cut back, 3 bases at V and 1 base at J, with 16 bases in the middle. CDR3 nucleotide sequence: TGTGCCACCAGTGATCCGGACCCCAGGGACGGCACAGATACGCAGTATTTT. The encoded protein is CATSDPDPRDGTDTQYF.

V gene TRBV27 combines with J gene TRBJ2-7; D may match TRBD1 or TRBD2 (5 bases each). Trimming left V 2 bases short and J 0 bases short, with 17 bases between. The CDR3 covers 17 residues. CDR1 MNHEY and CDR2 SMNVEV come from the germline V gene (reference sequence). The CDR3 region has the DNA TGTGCCAGCAGTTTACGTCTTAATTCAGGGAGCTCCTACGAGCAGTACTTC. Protein: CASSLRLNSGSSYEQYF.

This clonotype appeared a few times. V is TRBV6-5 and J is TRBJ2-3, with 8 bases fitting TRBD1. Looked up from germline, CDR1 is MNHEY and CDR2 is SVGAGI. The CDR3 spans 16 residues. Trimming removed 0 bases from V and 1 base from J; junction bases left unmatched: 3. The CDR3 DNA reads as TGTGCCAGCAGTTACTCGAGGGGACAGGGCACAGATACGCAGTATTTT. Amino acid sequence: CASSYSRGQGTDTQYF.

This chain uses TRBV10-3 with TRBJ2-1; 8 bases are shared with TRBD2. The V and J ends lost 0 bases and 9 bases, in that order; junction bases with no gene match: 10. CDR3 length equals 16 residues. Germline V gene data show CDR1 as ENHRY and CDR2 as SYGVKD. Here the CDR3 DNA reads TGTGCCATCAGTGAGTCGACCCAGCGGGAGTCGATTGAGCAGTTCTTC. It translates to CAISESTQRESIEQFF.

The table lists this clonotype with many counts. V is TRBV28 and J is TRBJ2-5; the match to TRBD2 covers 7 bases. The junction had 7 bases not matched to a gene; V was cut back by 5 bases and J by 4 bases. Germline-derived CDR1 and CDR2 are MDHEN and SYDVKM. The CDR3 is 14 residues long. In DNA, the CDR3 is TGTGCCAGCAGTGGGGAGGGGAGGGGAGAGACCCAGTACTTC. It yields the protein CASSGEGRGETQYF.

This clonotype showed up just a few times. J is TRBJ2-7 and V is TRBV18; TRBD1 aligns across 7 bases. The germline V gene encodes CDR1 KGHSH and CDR2 LQKENI. The ends lost 6 bases at V and 3 bases at J; junction bases unmatched: 8. The CDR3 extends over 14 amino acids. The CDR3 bases are TGTGCCAGCTCCCCTCGAGGGGGCGGCTACGAGCAGTACTTC. This gives the protein CASSPRGGGYEQYF.

The sample holds a few counts of this clonotype. One end of the junction is discordant with germline, which a read error may explain. The chain recombines TRBV6-1 with TRBJ2-3, with D possibly called TRBD1 or TRBD2 (5 bases each). Germline V gene data show CDR1 as MNHNS and CDR2 as SASEGT. The CDR3 is made up of 15 amino acids. This CDR3 reads CASSERDGSTDSQYF. The DNA of the CDR3 is TGTGCCAGCAGTGAAAGGGACGGTAGCACAGATTCGCAGTATTTT.